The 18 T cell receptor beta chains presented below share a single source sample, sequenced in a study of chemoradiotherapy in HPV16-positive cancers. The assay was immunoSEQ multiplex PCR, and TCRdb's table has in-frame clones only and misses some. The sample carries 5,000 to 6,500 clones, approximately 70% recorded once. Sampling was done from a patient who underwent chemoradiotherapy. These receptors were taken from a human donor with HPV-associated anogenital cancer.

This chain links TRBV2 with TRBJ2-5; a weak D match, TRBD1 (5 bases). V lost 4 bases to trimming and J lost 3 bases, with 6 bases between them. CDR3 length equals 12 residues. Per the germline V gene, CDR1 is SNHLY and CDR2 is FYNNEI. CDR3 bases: TGTGCCAGCAGTGGACAGAAAGAGACCCAGTACTTC. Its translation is CASSGQKETQYF.

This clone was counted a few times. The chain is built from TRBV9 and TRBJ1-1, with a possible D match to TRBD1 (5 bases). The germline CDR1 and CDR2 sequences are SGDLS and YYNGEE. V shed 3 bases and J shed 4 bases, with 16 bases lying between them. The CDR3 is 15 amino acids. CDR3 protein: CASSGGAPGITEAFF. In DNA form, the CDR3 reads TGTGCCAGCAGCGGAGGGGCCCCGGGGATCACTGAAGCTTTCTTT.

The CDR3 bases are TGCGCCAGCAGCCCAGGAGCACAGGGAGGGACCCAGTACTTC. Translation gives CASSPGAQGGTQYF. The rearrangement joins TRBV5-1 to TRBJ2-5; D could derive from TRBD1 or TRBD2 (6 bases each). Germline CDR1 reads SGHRS; CDR2 reads YFSETQ. This CDR3 contains 14 residues. V lost 4 bases and J 7 bases, leaving 17 bases between the germline ends.

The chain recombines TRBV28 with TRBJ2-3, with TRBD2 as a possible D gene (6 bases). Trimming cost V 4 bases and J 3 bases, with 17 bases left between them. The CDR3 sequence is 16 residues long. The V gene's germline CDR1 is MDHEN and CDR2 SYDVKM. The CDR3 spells CASSSPGLVLTDTQYF. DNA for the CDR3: TGTGCCAGCAGTTCCCCGGGACTCGTATTAACAGATACGCAGTATTTT.

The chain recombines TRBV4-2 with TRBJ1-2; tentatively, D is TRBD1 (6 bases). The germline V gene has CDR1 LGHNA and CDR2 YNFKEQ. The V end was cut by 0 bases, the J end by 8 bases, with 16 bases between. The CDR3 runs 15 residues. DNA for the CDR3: TGTGCCAGCAGCCAAGATTGGGGGGGCTCCTGGGGCTACACCTTC. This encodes CASSQDWGGSWGYTF.

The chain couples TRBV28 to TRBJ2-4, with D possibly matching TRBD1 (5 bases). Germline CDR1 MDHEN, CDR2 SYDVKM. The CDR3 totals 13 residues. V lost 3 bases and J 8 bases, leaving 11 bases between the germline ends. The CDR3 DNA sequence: TGTGCCAGCAGTTTGATAGGGGCGGACATTCAGTACTTC. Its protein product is CASSLIGADIQYF.

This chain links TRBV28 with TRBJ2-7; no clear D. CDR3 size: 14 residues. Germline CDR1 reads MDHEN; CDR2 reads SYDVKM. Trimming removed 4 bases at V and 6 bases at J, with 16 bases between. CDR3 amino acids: CASSSPFDDREQYF. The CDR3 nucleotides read TGTGCCAGCAGTTCCCCCTTTGACGACCGCGAGCAGTACTTC.

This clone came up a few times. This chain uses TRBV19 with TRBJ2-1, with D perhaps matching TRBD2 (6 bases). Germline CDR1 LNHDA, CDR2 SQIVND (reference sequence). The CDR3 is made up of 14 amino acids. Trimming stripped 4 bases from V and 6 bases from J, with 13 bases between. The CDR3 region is CASSTLTRLNEQFF. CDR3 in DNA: TGTGCCAGTAGTACCCTGACTAGACTCAATGAGCAGTTCTTC.

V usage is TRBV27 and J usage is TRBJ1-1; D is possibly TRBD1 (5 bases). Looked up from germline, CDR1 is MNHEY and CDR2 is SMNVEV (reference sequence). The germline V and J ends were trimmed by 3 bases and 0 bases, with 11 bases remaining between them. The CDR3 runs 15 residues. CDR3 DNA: TGTGCCAGCAGTTTCCTAGGGGATATGAACACTGAAGCTTTCTTT. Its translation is CASSFLGDMNTEAFF.

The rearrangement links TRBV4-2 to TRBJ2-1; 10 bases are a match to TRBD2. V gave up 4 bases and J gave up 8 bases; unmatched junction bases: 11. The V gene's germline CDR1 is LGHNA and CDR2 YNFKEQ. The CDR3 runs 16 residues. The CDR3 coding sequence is TGTGCCAGCAGCCGCGGGGCTAGCGGGGGTCTCGATGAGCAGTTCTTC. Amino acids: CASSRGASGGLDEQFF.

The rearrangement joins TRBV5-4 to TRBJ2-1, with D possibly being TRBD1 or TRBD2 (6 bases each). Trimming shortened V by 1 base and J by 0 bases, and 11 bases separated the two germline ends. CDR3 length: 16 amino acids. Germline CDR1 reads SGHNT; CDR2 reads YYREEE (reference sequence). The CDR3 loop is CASSLLGGSSYNEQFF. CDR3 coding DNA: TGTGCCAGCAGCTTGTTAGGGGGGAGCTCCTACAATGAGCAGTTCTTC.

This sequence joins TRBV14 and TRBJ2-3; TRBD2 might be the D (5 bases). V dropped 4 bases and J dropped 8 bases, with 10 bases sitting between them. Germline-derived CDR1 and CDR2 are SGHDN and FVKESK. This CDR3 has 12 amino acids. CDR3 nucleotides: TGTGCCAGCAGCCCCCGGGGATTTACGCAGTATTTT. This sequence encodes CASSPRGFTQYF.

The CDR3 is CASSQEGTGLWRKYTGELFF. CDR3 DNA: TGTGCCAGCAGCCAAGAAGGGACAGGGTTGTGGAGGAAGTACACCGGGGAGCTGTTTTTT. The V gene is TRBV4-2, the J gene TRBJ2-2; 9 nucleotides agree with TRBD1. CDR3 size: 20 residues. V trimming: 0 bases; J trimming: 3 bases; junction bases outside the gene matches: 14. Germline V lookup: CDR1 LGHNA, CDR2 YNFKEQ.

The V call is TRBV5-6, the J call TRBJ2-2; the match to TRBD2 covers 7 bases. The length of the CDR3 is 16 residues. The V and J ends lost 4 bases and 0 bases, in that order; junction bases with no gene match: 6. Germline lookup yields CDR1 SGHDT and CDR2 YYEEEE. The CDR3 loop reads CASSLQLAPNTGELFF. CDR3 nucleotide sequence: TGTGCCAGCAGCCTCCAACTAGCGCCGAACACCGGGGAGCTGTTTTTT.

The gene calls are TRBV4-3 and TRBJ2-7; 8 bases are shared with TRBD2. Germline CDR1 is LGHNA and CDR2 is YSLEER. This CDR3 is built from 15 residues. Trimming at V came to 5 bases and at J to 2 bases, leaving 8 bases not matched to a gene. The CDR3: CASSEQLAVAYEQYF. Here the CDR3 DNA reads TGCGCCAGCAGCGAACAACTAGCGGTGGCCTACGAGCAGTACTTC.

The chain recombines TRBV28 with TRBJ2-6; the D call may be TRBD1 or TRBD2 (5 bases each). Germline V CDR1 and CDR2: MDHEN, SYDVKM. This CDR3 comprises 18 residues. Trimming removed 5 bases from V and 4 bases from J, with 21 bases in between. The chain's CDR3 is CASSLGDRGYGGANVLTF. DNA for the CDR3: TGTGCCAGCAGTCTAGGAGACCGGGGCTACGGGGGGGCCAACGTCCTGACTTTC.

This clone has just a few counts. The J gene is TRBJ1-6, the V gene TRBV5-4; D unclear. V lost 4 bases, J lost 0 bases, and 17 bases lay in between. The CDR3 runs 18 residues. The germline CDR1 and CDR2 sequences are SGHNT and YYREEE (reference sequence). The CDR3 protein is CASSPSPPRSSYNSPLHF. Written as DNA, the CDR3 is TGTGCCAGCAGCCCCTCGCCCCCGCGGAGCTCCTATAATTCACCCCTCCACTTT.

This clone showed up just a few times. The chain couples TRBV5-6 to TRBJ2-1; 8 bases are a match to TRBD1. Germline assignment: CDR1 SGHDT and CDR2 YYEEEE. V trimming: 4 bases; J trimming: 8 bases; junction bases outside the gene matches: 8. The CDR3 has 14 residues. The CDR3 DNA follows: TGTGCCAGCAGCCCTGGGACAGGAATTTATGAGCAGTTCTTC. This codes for CASSPGTGIYEQFF.